This entry lists 24 T cell receptor beta chains sequenced from one sample in a study of brain T cells in children with intractable seizures. Repertoires were generated with immunoSEQ multiplex PCR, while TCRdb's copy carries only in-frame clones and drops some. This table has tens of thousands of clones, around 93% appearing once. The sequences come from peripheral blood, collected at surgery. The receptors originated from a boy under two years old with tuberous sclerosis and intractable seizures.

In this sample, this clone turned up a few times. The genes are TRBV12-5 and TRBJ1-1, with 7 nucleotides matching TRBD1. The CDR3 loop spans 15 amino acids. Germline trimming cut 0 bases from V and 1 base from J; bases unmatched to any gene: 2. Germline V gene lookup returns CDR1 LGHNT and CDR2 FRNRAP. The CDR3 nucleotides are TGTGCTAGTGGTTTGGTACGGACAGGGAACACTGAAGCTTTCTTT. Translating it yields CASGLVRTGNTEAFF.

The chain recombines TRBV24-1 with TRBJ2-1; 13 bases fit TRBD2. The CDR3 is 17 amino acids. The V segment lost 4 bases and the J segment 1 base; nucleotides outside the gene matches: 3. CDR1 is KGHDR and CDR2 is SFDVKD in the germline V gene. The CDR3 DNA follows: TGTGCCACCAGTGACCGGACTAGCGGGGGTTCCTACAATGAGCAGTTCTTC. Translation gives CATSDRTSGGSYNEQFF.

The genes are TRBV4-1 and TRBJ1-2; unclear D gene. Trimming removed 4 bases at V and 2 bases at J, with 20 bases between. Germline lookup yields CDR1 MGHRA and CDR2 YSYEKL. This CDR3 spans 17 amino acids. CDR3 residues: CASSPYQMGTDNYGYTF. For the CDR3, the DNA is TGCGCCAGCAGCCCTTACCAAATGGGAACAGACAACTATGGCTACACCTTC.

The rearrangement uses TRBV6-5 and TRBJ2-1; TRBD2 matches at 11 bases. V lost 6 bases, J lost 8 bases, and 9 bases stayed unmatched. Germline assignment: CDR1 MNHEY and CDR2 SVGAGI. This CDR3 is built from 15 residues. The CDR3 reads CASRPTSGSLYEQFF. CDR3 in DNA: TGTGCCAGCAGACCAACTAGCGGGAGTTTGTATGAGCAGTTCTTC.

The gene calls are TRBV24-1 and TRBJ2-7, with D perhaps matching TRBD1 (5 bases). V was trimmed by 4 bases and J by 5 bases, leaving 20 bases between them. The CDR3 consists of 16 residues. CDR1 and CDR2 from the germline V gene are KGHDR and SFDVKD. The CDR3 is CATSDGFATTRDEQYF. CDR3 DNA: TGTGCCACCAGTGACGGATTCGCTACCACCAGGGACGAGCAGTACTTC.

V is TRBV6-6 and J is TRBJ1-4, with D hard to call. This CDR3 spans 15 amino acids. Germline V gene sequence: CDR1 MNHNY, CDR2 SVGAGI (reference sequence). V lost 6 bases and J lost 8, with 19 bases in between. CDR3 coding DNA: TGTGCCAGCAGACAAACGGAAGACCGGCGCGAAAAACTGTTTTTT. Amino acid sequence: CASRQTEDRREKLFF.

V gene TRBV6-5 combines with J gene TRBJ1-4, with D perhaps TRBD1 (5 bases). The CDR3 has 15 amino acids. The germline V gene encodes CDR1 MNHEY and CDR2 SVGAGI. V was trimmed by 0 bases and J by 4 bases, leaving 9 bases between them. The CDR3 region is CASSYSTALNEKLFF. The DNA of the CDR3 is TGTGCCAGCAGTTACTCGACAGCTCTTAATGAAAAACTGTTTTTT.

V gene TRBV19 combines with J gene TRBJ1-1; D is unclear. CDR1 and CDR2 from the germline V gene are LNHDA and SQIVND (reference sequence). CDR3 length: 15 amino acids. Trimming took off 2 bases at V and 11 bases at J, with 21 bases between the two ends. The CDR3 DNA reads as TGTGCCAGTAGTATACTTTCCGGCCGACGGGGAGGGGCTTTCTTT. Protein: CASSILSGRRGGAFF.

This chain joins TRBV5-6 and TRBJ1-3; unclear D gene. Trimming cost V 4 bases and J 0 bases, with 11 bases left between them. The CDR3 is 15 amino acids. Germline V gene data show CDR1 as SGHDT and CDR2 as YYEEEE. The DNA of the CDR3 is TGTGCCAGCAGCCCGGGCCCGTACTCTGGAAACACCATATATTTT. Its protein product is CASSPGPYSGNTIYF.

The chain carries TRBV7-9 and TRBJ2-7; D is perhaps TRBD1 (5 bases). V was cut by 0 bases and J by 0 bases, with 9 bases left in between. In germline, CDR1 is SEHNR, CDR2 FQNEAQ (reference sequence). The CDR3 contains 15 residues. The CDR3 loop is CASSLARALSYEQYF. DNA of the CDR3: TGTGCCAGCAGCTTAGCCAGGGCCCTCTCCTACGAGCAGTACTTC.

V gene TRBV14 combines with J gene TRBJ1-2; 8 positions agree with TRBD1. Germline V CDR1 and CDR2: SGHDN, FVKESK. The CDR3 runs to 14 residues. Trimming removed 2 bases from V and 7 bases from J; junction bases left unmatched: 6. The CDR3 DNA reads as TGTGCCAGCAGCCAACAGGACAGGGACTGTGGCTACACCTTC. Protein sequence: CASSQQDRDCGYTF.

The chain uses TRBV11-3 and TRBJ2-1; D is unresolved. Germline CDR1 SGHNT, CDR2 YENEEA. The CDR3 loop spans 15 amino acids. The V end was cut by 1 base, the J end by 2 bases, with 9 bases between. CDR3 sequence reads: CASSLAGGTYNEQFF. CDR3 DNA: TGTGCCAGCAGCTTAGCTGGCGGTACCTACAATGAGCAGTTCTTC.

The chain joins TRBV29-1 to TRBJ1-1, with D possibly matching TRBD1 (6 bases). The germline V gene encodes CDR1 SQVTM and CDR2 ANQGSEA. This CDR3 region has 12 residues. V was cut by 4 bases and J by 4 bases, with 10 bases left in between. The CDR3 is CSVGLGATEAFF. The CDR3 DNA sequence: TGCAGCGTTGGGTTGGGGGCCACTGAAGCTTTCTTT.

This clone showed up just a few times. V gene TRBV27 combines with J gene TRBJ1-5, with a weak D call TRBD1 (6 bases). The germline V and J ends were trimmed by 8 bases and 4 bases, with 15 bases remaining between them. The CDR3 spans 14 residues. From germline, CDR1 is MNHEY and CDR2 SMNVEV (reference sequence). In nucleotides, the CDR3 is TGTGCCAGCGGGACTAAAACAGGGAATCAGCCCCAGCATTTT. Residues: CASGTKTGNQPQHF.

This chain joins TRBV4-1 and TRBJ1-4; D is ambiguous. Germline loops: CDR1 MGHRA, CDR2 YSYEKL. This CDR3 region has 12 residues. Between the trimmed V and J ends, which lost 2 bases and 7 bases, there was a span of 5 bases. In nucleotides, the CDR3 is TGCGCCAGCAGCCAATCAGGTGAAAAACTGTTTTTT. This sequence encodes CASSQSGEKLFF.

This clone was detected only once. The chain uses TRBV11-2 and TRBJ1-6, with D maybe TRBD1 (6 bases). CDR3 length: 15 amino acids. Deletions cut 3 bases from V and 1 base from J, with 7 bases between. Germline CDR1 SGHAT, CDR2 FQNNGV. The CDR3 bases are TGTGCCAGCAGCTTCAGGGGATCCTATAATTCACCCCTCCACTTT. Translated: CASSFRGSYNSPLHF.

This chain links TRBV19 with TRBJ2-1; D could derive from TRBD1 or TRBD2 (5 bases each). The V and J ends lost 3 bases and 7 bases respectively, with 16 bases between them. The CDR3 loop spans 15 amino acids. CDR1 and CDR2 from the germline V gene are LNHDA and SQIVND (reference sequence). The CDR3 loop is CASSIPYGAWNEQFF. CDR3 bases: TGTGCCAGTAGTATCCCGTACGGGGCGTGGAATGAGCAGTTCTTC.

This rearrangement joins TRBV19 to TRBJ1-5, with TRBD1 matching 7 bases. Looked up from germline, CDR1 is LNHDA and CDR2 is SQIVND (reference sequence). The trim removed 5 bases at V and 0 bases at J, leaving 7 bases unmatched. This CDR3 region has 16 residues. The CDR3 DNA follows: TGTGCCAGTAGTCTGGGACAGCTATATAGCAATCAGCCCCAGCATTTT. Its protein is CASSLGQLYSNQPQHF.

The chain is built from TRBV19 and TRBJ1-1, with a possible D match to TRBD1 (6 bases). Germline-derived CDR1 and CDR2 are LNHDA and SQIVND (reference sequence). V was cut by 6 bases and J by 5 bases, with 19 bases left in between. The CDR3 is 15 amino acids. CDR3 region: CASSQQGYFRTEAFF. Written as DNA, the CDR3 is TGTGCCAGTAGCCAACAGGGATACTTTAGGACTGAAGCTTTCTTT.

This chain links TRBV30 with TRBJ2-7; no clear D gene. CDR1 and CDR2 from the germline V gene are GTSNPN and SVGIG (reference sequence). Trimming pared 1 base from V and 2 bases from J, leaving 18 bases between. The CDR3 contains 16 residues. The CDR3 DNA sequence: TGTGCCTGGAGTGGAAAACAGAGATACCCGACCTACGAGCAGTACTTC. This sequence encodes CAWSGKQRYPTYEQYF.

V usage is TRBV30 and J usage is TRBJ2-7; 10 bases line up with TRBD2. The V segment lost 1 base and the J segment 3 bases; nucleotides outside the gene matches: 0. There are 13 residues in the CDR3. Germline V gene data show CDR1 as GTSNPN and CDR2 as SVGIG (reference sequence). The CDR3 sequence: CAWSGTSGYEQYF. The CDR3 DNA is TGTGCCTGGAGTGGGACTAGCGGCTACGAGCAGTACTTC.

This chain's CDR3 is CASSKAIGYGYSGSGTRDAGELFF. As DNA, the CDR3 is TGTGCCAGCAGCAAAGCTATCGGGTATGGGTATTCAGGATCCGGGACCAGGGACGCCGGGGAGCTGTTTTTT. The J gene is TRBJ2-2, the V gene TRBV21-1. TRBV21-1 is classified as a pseudogene. This CDR3 comprises 24 residues.

The chain employs TRBV3-1 (or the pseudogene TRBV3-2) and TRBJ1-3; D ambiguous. CDR1 LGHDT and CDR2 YNNKEL come from the germline V gene (reference sequence). The CDR3 is 16 residues long. With 3 bases removed from V and 8 bases from J, the gap between germline ends came to 20 bases. The CDR3 DNA is TGTGCCAGCAGCCAGGGTTTACCCCTTAGAGGAGACACCATATATTTT. This codes for CASSQGLPLRGDTIYF.

CDR3 loop: CASGQVYNSPLHF. In DNA form, the CDR3 reads TGTGCCAGCGGGCAGGTTTATAATTCACCCCTCCACTTT. The gene calls are TRBV28 and TRBJ1-6, with D unresolved. CDR3 size: 13 residues. V was shortened by 8 bases and J by 4 bases, with 9 bases between the two germline ends. In germline, CDR1 is MDHEN, CDR2 SYDVKM.